This T cell receptor beta chain came from a study of response to subunit inactivated influenza vaccine. Study-wide findings and caveats: Seasonal influenza vaccination, on each occasion, was suggested by the authors to recruit few new T cells.

TCRdb reanalysed the RT-PCR reads using MiXCR and keeps one entry per CDR3 protein. This table holds about 540,000 distinct CDR3 sequences, 12% to 15% found once. This clonotype was detected only a few times. Its specificity is not known. V lost 2 bases, J lost 5 bases, and 10 bases lay in between. The CDR3 is made up of 13 amino acids. CDR1 and CDR2 (germline): SGDLS, YYNGEE. The clonotype was recovered from a man over 45 who received an inactivated influenza vaccine. Here the sequenced sample was PBMCs from blood, taken 12 days after vaccination. This chain links TRBV9 with TRBJ1-2, with D unresolved. The chain's CDR3 is CASSVTPSYGYTF. DNA for the CDR3: TGTGCCAGCAGCGTCACCCCTTCGTATGGCTACACCTTC.